This TCR beta chain is drawn from a study of T cells expressing NK-cell markers. This CDR3 is 16 amino acids long. The germline gives CDR1 KGHSH, CDR2 LQKENI. Each CDR3 protein gets one entry in TCRdb, which reprocessed the 5' RACE reads and gives no DNA. This sample's clone table lists about 380,000 distinct CDR3 sequences. This rearrangement joins TRBV18 to TRBJ1-6. The receptor comes from a man between 18 and 69 years old in good health. The sequenced sample was blood T cells: a sorted CD56 or NKG2C T cell subset, CD4+ or CD8+ T cells, or bulk PBMC T cells (not recorded which). The CDR3: CASSTAASSYNSPLHF.